The clone carrying this T cell receptor (beta chain) was seen many times. Its target is unknown. These data are taken from a study of CD8 T cells in ankylosing spondylitis. Study results and caveats: For ankylosing spondylitis blood, a TCR beta motif of 7 to 9 highly homologous variants appeared characteristic.

The CDR3 length is 16 residues. Trimming cost V 1 base and J 2 bases, with 14 bases left between them. Per the germline V gene, CDR1 is SGHTA and CDR2 is FQGTGA. The authors made TCR beta libraries by quantitative 5'-RACE with molecular barcodes. From the 5' RACE reads, TCRdb called clonotypes with MiXCR, one entry per CDR3 protein. The sample includes 450,000 to 550,000 distinct CDR3 sequences, about 5.2% of them seen just once. Sequences were obtained from blood, either unsorted or a sorted T cell fraction (not recorded which). The gene calls are TRBV7-3 and TRBJ1-1; D perhaps matches TRBD1 (5 bases). The receptor was derived from a male donor with ankylosing spondylitis. The CDR3 spells CASSLMRARGNTEAFF. Here the CDR3 DNA reads TGTGCCAGCAGCTTAATGCGGGCTCGGGGCAACACTGAAGCTTTCTTT. The variable domain in full, with the rest retrieved from reference TRBV7-3 and TRBJ1-1, is GAGVSQTPSNKVTEKGKYVELRCDPISGHTALYWYRQSLGQGPEFLIYFQGTGAADDSGLPNDRFFAVRPEGSVSTLKIQRTERGDSAVYLCASSLMRARGNTEAFFGQGTRLTVV.